Sequencing of this TCR beta chain was carried out in a study of read filtering for tumor transcriptome and immune sequencing. Study context: Among patients, approximately 16 were male and some 15 female, aged roughly 45 to 80 (mean about 71). After DNase treatment, RNA was made into whole-transcriptome libraries.

Trimming took 0 bases from V and 4 from J; bases not matched to a gene: 13. Germline-derived CDR1 and CDR2 are MDHEN and SYDVKM. The CDR3 runs 20 residues. This clonotype qualifies as large (0.1 to 1%). Its specificity is not known. Regarding the study as a whole: Roughly four fifths of IR-seq clonotypes had one read, totaling approximately 3.5% of reads; RNA-seq: 74.6% and 44.6%. IR-seq captured clonotypes deeper and more reliably than RNA-seq.

From 350 to 500 ng of RNA, a library with molecular barcoded alpha/delta and beta/gamma adaptors was made. TCRdb itself ran the reads through MiXCR, one entry per CDR3 protein. The sample holds about 57,000 distinct CDR3 sequences, roughly 20% seen once. What was sequenced was a population of CD138-negative cells sorted from bone marrow. The chain couples TRBV28 to TRBJ2-6; 9 bases map to TRBD2. The receptor comes from a donor at least 40 years old with multiple myeloma. The CDR3 loop is CASSLWAASGKGSGANVLTF. The CDR3 coding sequence is TGTGCCAGCAGTTTATGGGCAGCTAGCGGGAAGGGGTCGGGGGCCAACGTCCTGACTTTC.